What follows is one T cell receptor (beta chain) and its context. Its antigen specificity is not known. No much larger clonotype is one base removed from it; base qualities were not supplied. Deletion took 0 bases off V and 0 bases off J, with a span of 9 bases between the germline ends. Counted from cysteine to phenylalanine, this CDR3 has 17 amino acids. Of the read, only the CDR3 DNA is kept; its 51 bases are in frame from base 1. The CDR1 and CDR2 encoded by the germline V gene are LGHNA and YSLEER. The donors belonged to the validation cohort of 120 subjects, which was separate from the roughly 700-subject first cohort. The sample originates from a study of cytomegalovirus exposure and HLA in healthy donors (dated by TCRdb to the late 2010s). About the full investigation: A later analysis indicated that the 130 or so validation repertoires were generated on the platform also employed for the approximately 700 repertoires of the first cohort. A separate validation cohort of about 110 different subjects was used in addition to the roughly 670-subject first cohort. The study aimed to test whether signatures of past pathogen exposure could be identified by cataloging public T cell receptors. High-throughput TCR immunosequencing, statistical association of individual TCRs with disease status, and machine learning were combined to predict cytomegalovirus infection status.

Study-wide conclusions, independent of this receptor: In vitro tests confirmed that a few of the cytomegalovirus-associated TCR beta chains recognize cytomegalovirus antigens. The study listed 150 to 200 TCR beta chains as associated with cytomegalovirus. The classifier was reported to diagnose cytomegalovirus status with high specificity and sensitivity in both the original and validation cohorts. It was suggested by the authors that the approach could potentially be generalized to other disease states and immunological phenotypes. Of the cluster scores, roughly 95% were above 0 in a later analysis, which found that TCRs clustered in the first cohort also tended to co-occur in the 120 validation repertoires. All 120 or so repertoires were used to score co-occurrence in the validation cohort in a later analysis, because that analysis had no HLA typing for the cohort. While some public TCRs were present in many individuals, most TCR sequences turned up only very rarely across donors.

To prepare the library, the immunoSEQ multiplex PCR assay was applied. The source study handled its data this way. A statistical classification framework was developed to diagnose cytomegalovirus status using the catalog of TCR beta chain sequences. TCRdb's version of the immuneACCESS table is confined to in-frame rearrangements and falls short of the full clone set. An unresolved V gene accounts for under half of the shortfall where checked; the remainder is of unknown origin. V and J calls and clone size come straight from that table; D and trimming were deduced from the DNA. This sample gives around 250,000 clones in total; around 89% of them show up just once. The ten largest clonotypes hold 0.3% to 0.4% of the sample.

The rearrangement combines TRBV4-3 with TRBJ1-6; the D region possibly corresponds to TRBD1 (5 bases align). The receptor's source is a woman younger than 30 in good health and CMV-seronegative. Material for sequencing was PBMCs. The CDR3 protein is CASSQDPGPSYNSPLHF. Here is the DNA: TGCGCCAGCAGCCAAGATCCAGGGCCCTCCTATAATTCACCCCTCCACTTT.